By its share, the clone carrying this TCR beta chain is medium-sized. Germline CDR1 and CDR2: SQVTM and ANQGSEA. The CDR3 length is 13 residues. Germline trimming cut 4 bases from V and 8 bases from J; bases unmatched to any gene: 4. Treg sorting used a CD4+CD25+CD127-/low gate. TCRdb ran MiXCR on the 5' RACE reads and lists one entry per CDR3 protein. The sample gives 9,000 to 10,000 distinct CDR3 sequences, 11% to 15% of which show up once; roughly 3.3% is in the top ten. Sequencing used Tregs sorted from blood. The receptor was derived from a female donor with breast cancer. The chain recombines TRBV29-1 with TRBJ1-5; TRBD1 agrees at 11 bases. Here the CDR3 reads CSVAGTGGEPQHF. CDR3 coding DNA: TGCAGCGTTGCCGGGACAGGGGGGGAGCCCCAGCATTTT.